This note documents a single T cell receptor (beta chain) sequence. This sample is drawn from a study of blood T cell repertoires in COVID-19. Study-wide background: There were acute and convalescent COVID-19 samples, and they came from the United States, Italy and Spain.

Sequencing used immunoSEQ multiplex PCR; TCRdb keeps in-frame clones, though not all of them. The sample contains fewer than 100,000 clones, 70% to 90% of which appear only once. Trimming cost V 5 bases and J 1 base, with 11 bases left between them. Germline values: CDR1 SGHTA, CDR2 FQGTGA. The CDR3 consists of 14 residues. The material sequenced was peripheral blood. The J gene is TRBJ1-1, the V gene TRBV7-3; D may be TRBD1 (5 bases). This TCR derives from a man in his 70s with acute or convalescent COVID-19. DNA of the CDR3: TGTGCCAGCAGCGTGGACAATAGGAACACTGAAGCTTTCTTT. Residues: CASSVDNRNTEAFF.